These 10 T cell receptor beta chains were sequenced from one sample in a study of vaccination effects on CD4 cells after COVID-19. Clones were read by immunoSEQ multiplex PCR, and TCRdb kept only the in-frame ones, dropping some. The table records about 58,000 clones, roughly 80% of them present only once. Culture lasted roughly 9 days before CD4+ T cell isolation. The antigens these receptors bind are not known. The sequencing here drew on CD4+ T cells from PBMCs cultured without peptide, taken before COVID-19 vaccination. The receptor source for this set is a human donor who received a COVID-19 vaccine.

The V call is TRBV15, the J call TRBJ1-2; D is uncertain. This CDR3 spans 16 amino acids. V gave up 2 bases and J gave up 3 bases, with 16 bases separating them. Germline CDR1 is LNHNV and CDR2 is YYDKDF (reference sequence). The CDR3 sequence is CATSRKTTTQYYGYTF. In nucleotides, the CDR3 is TGTGCCACCAGCAGAAAAACTACAACTCAGTACTATGGCTACACCTTC.

V gene TRBV6-5 combines with J gene TRBJ2-3; the D gene is possibly TRBD2 (6 bases). The CDR3 runs to 15 residues. Trimming took 4 bases from V and 4 from J, leaving 15 bases between them. The germline V gene encodes CDR1 MNHEY and CDR2 SVGAGI. DNA for the CDR3: TGTGCCAGCAGTTGGGAGCGGGCGGGTTCAGATACGCAGTATTTT. The encoded protein is CASSWERAGSDTQYF.

The chain has TRBV7-3 and TRBJ2-5; 9 bases fit TRBD1. Germline loops: CDR1 SGHTA, CDR2 FQGTGA. This CDR3 region has 15 residues. V dropped 2 bases and J dropped 4; count of bases not matched to a gene: 5. CDR3 loop: CASSLSGTGRETQYF. The CDR3 nucleotides read TGTGCCAGCAGCTTATCTGGGACAGGGAGAGAGACCCAGTACTTC.

The gene calls are TRBV9 and TRBJ1-5; no clear D. V was trimmed by 0 bases and J by 3 bases, leaving 4 bases between them. The CDR3 loop spans 13 amino acids. Per germline, CDR1 SGDLS and CDR2 YYNGEE. This CDR3 is CASSVALNQPQHF. CDR3 sequence (DNA): TGTGCCAGCAGCGTAGCTCTCAATCAGCCCCAGCATTTT.

This clone showed up just once. CDR3 nucleotide sequence: TGCGCCAGCAGCCAAGTTCTCCCCAGGGGGTTTCGTGGCTACACCTTC. Translating it yields CASSQVLPRGFRGYTF. The chain couples TRBV4-1 to TRBJ1-2; TRBD1 matches 7 bases. There are 16 residues in the CDR3. Trimming took 1 base from V and 7 from J; bases not matched to a gene: 12. CDR1 MGHRA and CDR2 YSYEKL come from the germline V gene.

The rearrangement uses TRBV2 and TRBJ1-1, with a possible D match to TRBD1 (5 bases). CDR3 length equals 12 residues. Germline V gene lookup returns CDR1 SNHLY and CDR2 FYNNEI. The V end lost 4 bases, the J end lost 10 bases, and 13 bases lay between the germline ends. The DNA for the CDR3 is TGTGCCAGCAGTGTGGGCGGGAGGGGAGCTTTCTTT. This encodes CASSVGGRGAFF.

This chain links TRBV3-1 (or the pseudogene TRBV3-2) with TRBJ1-3; D is uncertain. The CDR3 totals 15 residues. Germline CDR1 LGHDT, CDR2 YNNKEL (reference sequence). Deletions cut 1 base from V and 0 bases from J, with 7 bases between. CDR3 protein: CASSQGHLSGNTIYF. The CDR3 DNA follows: TGTGCCAGCAGCCAAGGGCATCTCTCTGGAAACACCATATATTTT.

The rearrangement joins TRBV19 to TRBJ1-3; D is uncertain. Trimming removed 3 bases at V and 1 base at J, with 7 bases between. The germline V gene has CDR1 LNHDA and CDR2 SQIVND (reference sequence). The CDR3 sequence is 14 residues long. The CDR3 nucleotides are TGTGCCAGTAGTATTGCAGAATCTGGAAACACCATATATTTT. Translating gives CASSIAESGNTIYF.

V gene TRBV5-1 combines with J gene TRBJ2-7; 8 bases are shared with TRBD1. This CDR3 spans 16 amino acids. Germline CDR1 reads SGHRS; CDR2 reads YFSETQ. V shed 0 bases, J shed 4 bases, and the junction held 9 bases outside the gene matches. In DNA form, the CDR3 reads TGCGCCAGCAGCTTGGACCCCCGACAGGGGTTGTACGAGCAGTACGTC. Translating it yields CASSLDPRQGLYEQYV.

The chain joins TRBV10-1 to TRBJ1-3; D is undetermined. The V end lost 2 bases, the J end lost 2 bases, and 10 bases lay between the germline ends. This CDR3 comprises 15 residues. The germline CDR1 and CDR2 sequences are WNHNN and SYGVQD (reference sequence). Here the CDR3 reads CASSERRDAGNTIYF. As DNA, the CDR3 is TGCGCCAGCAGTGAGCGACGCGACGCTGGAAACACCATATATTTT.